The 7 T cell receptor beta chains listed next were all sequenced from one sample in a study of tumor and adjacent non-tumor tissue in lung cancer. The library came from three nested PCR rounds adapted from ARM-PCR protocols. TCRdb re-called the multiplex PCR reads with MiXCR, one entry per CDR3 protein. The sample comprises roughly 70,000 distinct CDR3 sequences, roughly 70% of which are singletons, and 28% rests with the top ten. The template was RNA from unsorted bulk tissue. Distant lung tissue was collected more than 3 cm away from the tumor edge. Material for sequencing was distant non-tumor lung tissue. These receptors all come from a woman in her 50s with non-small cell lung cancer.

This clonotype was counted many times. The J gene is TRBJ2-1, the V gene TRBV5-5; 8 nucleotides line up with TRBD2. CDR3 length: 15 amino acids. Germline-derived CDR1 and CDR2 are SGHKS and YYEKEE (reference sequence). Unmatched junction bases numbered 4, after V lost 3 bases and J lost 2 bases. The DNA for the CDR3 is TGTGCCAGCAGCTGGACTAGCCACCCCTACAATGAGCAGTTCTTC. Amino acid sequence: CASSWTSHPYNEQFF. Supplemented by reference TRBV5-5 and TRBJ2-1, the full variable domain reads DAGVTQSPTHLIKTRGQQVTLRCSPISGHKSVSWYQQVLGQGPQFIFQYYEKEERGRGNFPDRFSARQFPNYSSELNVNALLLGDSALYLCASSWTSHPYNEQFFGPGTRLTVL.

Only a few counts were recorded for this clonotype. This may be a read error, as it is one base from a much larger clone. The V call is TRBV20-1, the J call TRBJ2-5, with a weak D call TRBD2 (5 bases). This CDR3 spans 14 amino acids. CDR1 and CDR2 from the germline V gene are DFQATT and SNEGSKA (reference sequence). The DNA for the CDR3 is TGCAGTACTAGAGATCCCTTGTTGGAAGAGACCCAGTACTTC. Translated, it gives CSTRDPLLEETQYF.

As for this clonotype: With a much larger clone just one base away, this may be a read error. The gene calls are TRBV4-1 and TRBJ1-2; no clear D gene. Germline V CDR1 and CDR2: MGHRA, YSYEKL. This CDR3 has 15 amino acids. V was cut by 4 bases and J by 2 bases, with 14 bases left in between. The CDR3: CASSRVVSENYGYTF. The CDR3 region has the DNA TGCGCCAGCAGCCGAGTGGTTTCAGAAAACTATGGCTACACCTTC.

CDR3 region: CASSFYRGTYWQYF. The CDR3 bases are TGCGCCAGCAGCTTTTATCGGGGGACCTACTGGCAGTACTTC. This rearrangement joins TRBV5-1 to TRBJ2-7, with D possibly being TRBD2 (6 bases). The CDR3 has 14 residues. Trimming stripped 2 bases from V and 9 bases from J, with 18 bases between. Germline V gene sequence: CDR1 SGHRS, CDR2 YFSETQ.

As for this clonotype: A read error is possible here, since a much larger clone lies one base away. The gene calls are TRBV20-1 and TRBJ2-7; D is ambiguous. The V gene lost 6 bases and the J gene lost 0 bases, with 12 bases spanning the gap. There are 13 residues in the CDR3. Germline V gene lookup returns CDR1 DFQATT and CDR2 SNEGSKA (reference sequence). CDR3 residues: CSATVTASYEQYF. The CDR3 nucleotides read TGCAGTGCCACCGTAACGGCCTCCTACGAGCAGTACTTC.

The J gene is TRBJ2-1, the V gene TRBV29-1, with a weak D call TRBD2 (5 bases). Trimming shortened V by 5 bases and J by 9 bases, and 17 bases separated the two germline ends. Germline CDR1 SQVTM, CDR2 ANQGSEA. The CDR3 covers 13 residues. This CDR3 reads CSVRVLAPSEQFF. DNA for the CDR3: TGCAGCGTTCGTGTCCTAGCCCCTAGTGAGCAGTTCTTC.

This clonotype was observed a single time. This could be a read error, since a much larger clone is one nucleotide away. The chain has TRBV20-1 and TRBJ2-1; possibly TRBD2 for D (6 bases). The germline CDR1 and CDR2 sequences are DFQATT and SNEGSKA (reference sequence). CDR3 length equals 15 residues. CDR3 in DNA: TGCAGTGTTAGATATGCGGGACCTCCCCACAATGAGCAGTTCTTC. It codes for CSVRYAGPPHNEQFF.